This TCR beta chain was sequenced in a study of T cells in Graves' hyperthyroidism and ophthalmopathy. Across the study: Prior to any treatment, at the point of initial diagnosis, peripheral blood was collected. Study observations and caveats: Most expanded thyroid clonotypes above 0.001 also appeared in blood.

This clonotype was observed many times. The antigen remains unidentified. The CDR3 regions of TCR beta were amplified from RNA transcripts. First-round RT-PCR targeting the TCR CDR3 was performed with the HTBI primer set. In TCRdb, the multiplex PCR reads were re-called with MiXCR into one record per CDR3 protein. The profile shows about 600,000 distinct CDR3 sequences, 16% of them singletons. Trimming at V came to 7 bases and at J to 4 bases, leaving 6 bases not matched to a gene. The germline CDR1 and CDR2 sequences are MDHEN and SYDVKM. The CDR3 consists of 15 residues. The sequence was collected from a middle-aged woman with Graves' ophthalmopathy. This rearrangement joins TRBV28 to TRBJ2-7; TRBD2 aligns across 14 bases. Sequenced sample: blood. CDR3 region: CASTQTSGRAYEQYF. As DNA, the CDR3 is TGTGCCAGCACCCAGACTAGCGGGAGGGCTTACGAGCAGTACTTC.